This T cell receptor beta chain was identified during a study of Graves' ophthalmopathy and Graves' hyperthyroidism. Study context: Hyperthyroidism qualified as stable when ophthalmopathy did not develop within 18 months of follow-up.

Aged 18 to 65, the patients with hyperthyroidism had under 2 months' duration and were newly diagnosed. The diagnosis combined clinical symptoms, thyroxine, TRAb, thyroid ultrasound and orbital computed tomography scans. This clonotype was counted many times. Its antigen is unidentified. CDR1 is ENHRY, CDR2 SYGVKD, per germline. This CDR3 is 12 amino acids long. V was trimmed by 3 bases and J by 4 bases, leaving 6 bases between them. Findings of the study overall: Most thyroid clonotypes expanded beyond 0.001 frequency were also found in blood.

Amplification from RNA transcripts yielded the TCR beta CDR3 regions. First-round RT-PCR employed HTBI primers, with a second-round multiplex PCR after it. MiXCR, run by TCRdb on the multiplex PCR reads, gives a single entry per CDR3 protein. The table shows some 1.1 million distinct CDR3 sequences, with 35% to 40% occurring only once. Sequenced input: peripheral blood or thyroid tissue (not recorded which). The clonotype comes from an adult man with Graves' hyperthyroidism. The rearrangement uses TRBV10-3 and TRBJ2-5; D unclear. The CDR3 DNA reads TGTGCCATCAGTGAACATGGAGAGACCCAGTACTTC. It yields the protein CAISEHGETQYF.